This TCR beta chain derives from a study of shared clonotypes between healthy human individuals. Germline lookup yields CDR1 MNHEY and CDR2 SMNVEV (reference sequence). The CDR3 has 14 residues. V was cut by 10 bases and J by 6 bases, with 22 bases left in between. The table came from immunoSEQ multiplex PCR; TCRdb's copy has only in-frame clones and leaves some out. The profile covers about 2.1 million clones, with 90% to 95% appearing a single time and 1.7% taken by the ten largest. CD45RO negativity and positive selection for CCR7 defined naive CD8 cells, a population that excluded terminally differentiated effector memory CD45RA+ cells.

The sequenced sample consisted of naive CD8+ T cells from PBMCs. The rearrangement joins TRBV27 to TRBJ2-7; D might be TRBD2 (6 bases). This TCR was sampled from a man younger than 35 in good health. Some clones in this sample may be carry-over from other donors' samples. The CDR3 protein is CATGVWDSTSEQYF. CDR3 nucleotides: TGTGCCACCGGAGTGTGGGACTCTACTAGCGAGCAGTACTTC.